These 9 T cell receptor beta chains were all obtained from the same sample, sequenced in a study of T cell repertoires in cytomegalovirus infection. TCRdb fed the reads into MiXCR, producing one record per CDR3 protein. The table includes approximately 1,000,000 distinct CDR3 sequences, around 30% detected once. These TCRs are of unknown antigen specificity. The sequencing here drew on cultured CD8+ T cells from PBMCs, taken from culture after CMV antigen stimulation. The receptors originated from a human donor in good health (CMV status not recorded). Some clones in this sample may be carry-over from other donors' samples.

The chain is built from TRBV5-6 and TRBJ2-1, with D perhaps matching TRBD2 (6 bases). This CDR3 has 12 amino acids. V was clipped by 4 bases and J by 8 bases, with 10 bases between them. Germline V gene lookup returns CDR1 SGHDT and CDR2 YYEEEE. The CDR3 region is CASSTTSDEQFF. The DNA for the CDR3 is TGTGCCAGCAGCACGACTAGTGATGAGCAGTTCTTC. Full variable domain (rest looked up from reference TRBV5-6 and TRBJ2-1): DAGVTQSPTHLIKTRGQQVTLRCSPKSGHDTVSWYQQALGQGPQFIFQYYEEEERQRGNFPDRFSGHQFPNYSSELNVNALLLGDSALYLCASSTTSDEQFFGPGTRLTVL.

In DNA form, the CDR3 reads TGTGCCAGCAGTTACGGGACCCCTTTCGAAGCTTTCTTT. Its protein is CASSYGTPFEAFF. V usage is TRBV6-6 and J usage is TRBJ1-1; possible D gene TRBD1, 5 bases. From germline, CDR1 is MNHNY and CDR2 SVGAGI (reference sequence). The CDR3 consists of 13 residues. V was shortened by 2 bases and J by 8 bases, with 12 bases between the two germline ends.

This rearrangement joins TRBV7-6 to TRBJ2-1, with 10 bases lining up with TRBD2. V was pared by 5 bases and J by 15 bases, with 10 bases of the junction left unmatched. The CDR3 is made up of 13 amino acids. CDR1 and CDR2 from the germline V gene are SGHVS and FNYEAQ. Here the CDR3 DNA reads TGTGCCAGCAGCCCCCCTCTAGCGGGGGAGGGGTTCTTC. Translation: CASSPPLAGEGFF.

The V and J genes are TRBV7-3 and TRBJ2-3, with no clear D. From germline, CDR1 is SGHTA and CDR2 FQGTGA. The CDR3 is made up of 16 amino acids. V was shortened by 5 bases and J by 6 bases, with 21 bases between the two germline ends. The CDR3 DNA reads TGTGCCAGCAGCCCGCCGGGTGGGGAACACTCCGATACGCAGTATTTT. This sequence encodes CASSPPGGEHSDTQYF.

A few counts support this clonotype. This chain uses TRBV27 with TRBJ2-1, with D hard to call. V gave up 5 bases and J gave up 9 bases, with 8 bases separating them. The CDR3 runs 11 residues. Germline loops: CDR1 MNHEY, CDR2 SMNVEV (reference sequence). This CDR3 reads CASSPPPEQFF. CDR3 DNA: TGTGCCAGCAGTCCCCCCCCTGAGCAGTTCTTC.

The chain uses TRBV19 and TRBJ2-6, with D hard to call. CDR1 is LNHDA and CDR2 is SQIVND in the germline V gene (reference sequence). The CDR3 totals 13 residues. V dropped 6 bases and J dropped 4 bases, with 7 bases sitting between them. The CDR3 is CASSGRGANVLTF. The CDR3 region has the DNA TGTGCCAGTAGCGGGCGGGGGGCCAACGTCCTGACTTTC.

This clonotype was counted a few times. The chain joins TRBV27 to TRBJ1-5; D possibly corresponds to TRBD1 (6 bases). CDR1 is MNHEY and CDR2 is SMNVEV in the germline V gene (reference sequence). Trimming left V 2 bases short and J 6 bases short, with 14 bases between. The CDR3 has 15 amino acids. CDR3 amino acids: CASSLLGGVGQPQHF. Written as DNA, the CDR3 is TGTGCCAGCAGTTTACTAGGGGGGGTCGGTCAGCCCCAGCATTTT.

CDR3 in amino acids: CASSIQGAGGAEAFF. Written as DNA, the CDR3 is TGTGCCAGCAGCATTCAGGGGGCGGGCGGCGCTGAAGCTTTCTTT. The chain is built from TRBV7-6 and TRBJ1-1; TRBD1 agrees at 8 bases. The CDR3 is 15 residues long. Germline loops: CDR1 SGHVS, CDR2 FNYEAQ. Unmatched junction bases numbered 11, after V lost 5 bases and J lost 6 bases.

This rearrangement joins TRBV6-6 to TRBJ2-6, with 8 positions matching TRBD1. The CDR3 is 16 residues long. The V and J ends lost 5 bases and 7 bases, in that order; junction bases with no gene match: 10. Germline V gene lookup returns CDR1 MNHNY and CDR2 SVGAGI (reference sequence). CDR3 sequence reads: CASSQTQDRDANVLTF. In DNA form, the CDR3 reads TGTGCCAGCAGTCAAACCCAGGACAGGGATGCCAACGTCCTGACTTTC.